The 8 T cell receptor beta chains below were found in one sample sequenced in a study of T cells in Graves' hyperthyroidism and ophthalmopathy. Amplification targeted TCR beta CDR3 regions from RNA transcripts. The TCR CDR3 first-round RT-PCR relied on the HTBI primer set. TCRdb independently ran MiXCR on the multiplex PCR reads; one entry per CDR3 protein. This sample yields under 400,000 distinct CDR3 sequences, of which 15% to 20% are seen a single time; less than 20% belongs to the top ten. Sequenced: blood. These receptors all stem from a woman aged 40 to 55 with Graves' ophthalmopathy.

The V call is TRBV6-1, the J call TRBJ2-5; 7 nucleotides match TRBD2. With 5 bases clipped from V and 0 bases from J, the junction kept 3 bases outside the gene matches. The CDR3 consists of 14 residues. Germline CDR1 reads MNHNS; CDR2 reads SASEGT. CDR3 protein: CASSPSGNQETQYF. Written as DNA, the CDR3 is TGTGCCAGCAGTCCCAGCGGGAACCAAGAGACCCAGTACTTC.

The chain joins TRBV30 to TRBJ1-2, with a weak D call TRBD1 (6 bases). This CDR3 has 14 amino acids. The V end was cut by 3 bases, the J end by 0 bases, with 11 bases between. CDR1 and CDR2 from the germline V gene are GTSNPN and SVGIG (reference sequence). CDR3 residues: CAWRVQGTNYGYTF. CDR3 DNA: TGTGCCTGGAGGGTCCAGGGGACTAACTATGGCTACACCTTC. The whole variable domain, remainder taken from reference TRBV30 and TRBJ1-2, is SQTIHQWPATLVQPVGSPLSLECTVEGTSNPNLYWYRQAAGRGLQLLFYSVGIGQISSEVPQNLSASRPQDRQFILSSKKLLLSDSGFYLCAWRVQGTNYGYTFGSGTRLTVV.

Ten or more counts support this clonotype. This rearrangement joins TRBV6-5 to TRBJ2-2, with D perhaps matching TRBD1 or TRBD2 (5 bases each). This CDR3 is built from 14 residues. CDR1 and CDR2 from the germline V gene are MNHEY and SVGAGI. V was shortened by 6 bases and J by 6 bases, with 14 bases between the two germline ends. CDR3 sequence: CASRQDWTAGELFF. CDR3 sequence (DNA): TGTGCCAGCAGACAGGACTGGACCGCCGGGGAGCTGTTTTTT.

This clonotype was seen ten or more times. The V call is TRBV12-3 or TRBV12-4, the J call TRBJ2-2; 7 bases align to TRBD1. This CDR3 comprises 14 residues. The V segment lost 8 bases and the J segment 1 base; nucleotides outside the gene matches: 4. The DNA for the CDR3 is TGTGCCAGCTGGCCAGGGGGGAACACCGGGGAGCTGTTTTTT. This sequence encodes CASWPGGNTGELFF.

This clonotype was seen many times. This sequence joins TRBV6-2 or TRBV6-3 and TRBJ1-1, with unresolved D. Deletions cut 0 bases from V and 3 bases from J, with 8 bases between. Germline V lookup: CDR1 MNHEY, CDR2 SVGEGT. This CDR3 spans 14 amino acids. The CDR3 region is CASSYSLEYTEAFF. The CDR3 nucleotides are TGTGCCAGCAGTTACTCGCTCGAATACACTGAAGCTTTCTTT.

This clonotype was found many times. The rearrangement links TRBV27 to TRBJ2-2, with TRBD2 identical over 9 bases. The junction had 12 bases not matched to a gene; V was cut back by 6 bases and J by 4 bases. Germline V CDR1 and CDR2: MNHEY, SMNVEV (reference sequence). The CDR3 is 17 amino acids. The CDR3 DNA reads TGTGCCAGCAGACCGGGGGGCAGCGGGAGGCTCACCGGGGAGCTGTTTTTT. This sequence encodes CASRPGGSGRLTGELFF.

V gene TRBV12-3 or TRBV12-4 combines with J gene TRBJ2-5, with D unresolved. V was pared by 1 base and J by 2 bases, with 8 bases between. This CDR3 region has 14 residues. This CDR3 reads CASSLEAVQETQYF. CDR3 coding DNA: TGTGCCAGCAGTTTAGAGGCAGTTCAAGAGACCCAGTACTTC.

The CDR3 sequence: CASSEWTGRTYEQYF. CDR3 sequence (DNA): TGTGCCAGCAGCGAATGGACAGGGCGAACCTACGAGCAGTACTTC. This chain links TRBV12-3 or TRBV12-4 with TRBJ2-7; TRBD1 aligns across 8 bases. Trimming cost V 6 bases and J 2 bases; bases outside gene matches: 9. This CDR3 spans 15 amino acids.